This T cell receptor beta chain was found in a study of T cells after yellow fever vaccination. Study-wide results and limits: Shared CD4/CD8 clonotypes were a small share, likely from convergent recombination.

Germline CDR1 and CDR2: SGHTA and FQGNSA. This CDR3 comprises 13 residues. Trimming removed 8 bases from V and 0 bases from J, with 8 bases in between. TCRdb reanalysed the 5' RACE reads using MiXCR and keeps one entry per CDR3 protein. Of about 130,000 distinct CDR3 sequences in the sample, 5% to 7.5% were seen once. This clonotype was seen many times. Its target is not known. The source material was CD4+ T cells sorted from PBMCs, sampled 10 days after the yellow fever booster vaccination. The clonotype comes from a man younger than 45 who received the YFV17D yellow fever vaccine. The rearrangement joins TRBV7-2 to TRBJ2-1; D not certain. CDR3 DNA sequence: TGTGCCAGCCATTATAGCTCCTACAATGAGCAGTTCTTC. Translation: CASHYSSYNEQFF.